The source of this TCR beta chain is a study of metastatic and nonmetastatic thyroid tumors. Germline V CDR1 and CDR2: KGHSH, LQKENI. Losses at the gene ends were 3 bases for V and 0 bases for J; bases not matched to a gene: 3. The length of the CDR3 is 15 residues. Each patient went into thyroid surgery without having received any treatment. TCRdb re-analyzed the PCR reads using MiXCR. Among roughly 29,000 clones listed, 20% to 25% were seen once. The chain joins TRBV18 to TRBJ2-3; 7 bases line up with TRBD2. This receptor was obtained from a female donor with papillary thyroid cancer or a benign thyroid nodule (not recorded which). Some clones in this sample may be carry-over from other donors' samples. The specimen sequenced was blood. This CDR3 reads CASSPTGGSTDTQYF. CDR3 bases: TGTGCCAGCTCACCGACGGGGGGAAGCACAGATACGCAGTATTTT.